This entry lists 25 T cell receptor beta chains sequenced from one sample in a study of T cells after yellow fever vaccination. One entry per CDR3 protein, called by TCRdb with MiXCR from the 5' RACE reads. This table holds 150,000 to 200,000 distinct CDR3 sequences, approximately 6.2% found once. The material sequenced was CD4+ T cells sorted from PBMCs, taken on the day of the first yellow fever vaccination. The source of these receptors is a man aged 18 to 29 who received the YFV17D yellow fever vaccine.

This sequence joins TRBV12-3 or TRBV12-4 and TRBJ1-5, with D perhaps TRBD1 (5 bases). The V gene lost 3 bases and the J gene lost 5 bases, with 5 bases spanning the gap. There are 12 residues in the CDR3. The CDR3 region is CASSFRDQPQHF. CDR3 in DNA: TGTGCCAGCAGTTTCAGGGATCAGCCCCAGCATTTT.

The sample holds many counts of this clonotype. The chain combines TRBV12-3 or TRBV12-4 with TRBJ2-5; the D gene is possibly TRBD1 (5 bases). V was trimmed by 10 bases and J by 5 bases, leaving 20 bases between them. This CDR3 spans 14 amino acids. CDR3 residues: CATQDSSGGETQYF. Written as DNA, the CDR3 is TGTGCCACCCAAGACAGCTCCGGTGGGGAGACCCAGTACTTC.

This rearrangement joins TRBV7-2 to TRBJ2-1; 9 positions agree with TRBD1. V lost 3 bases to trimming and J lost 3 bases; unmatched junction nucleotides: 3. The CDR3 is 15 amino acids. CDR1 is SGHTA, CDR2 FQGNSA, per germline. This CDR3 is CASSFDRGGYNEQFF. The CDR3 DNA follows: TGTGCCAGCAGCTTCGACAGGGGGGGCTACAATGAGCAGTTCTTC.

The table lists this clonotype with many counts. The rearrangement uses TRBV10-2 and TRBJ2-1; TRBD1 aligns across 8 bases. After removal of 4 bases from V and 9 bases from J, the junction contained 11 bases not matched to a gene. From germline, CDR1 is WSHSY and CDR2 SAAADI. The CDR3 has 15 amino acids. The CDR3 loop is CASSVDLDRAGEQFF. The DNA of the CDR3 is TGCGCCAGCAGTGTGGACCTGGACAGGGCGGGTGAGCAGTTCTTC.

This clonotype was recorded many times. The chain combines TRBV20-1 with TRBJ2-3; D remains ambiguous. The CDR3 loop spans 15 amino acids. CDR1 DFQATT and CDR2 SNEGSKA come from the germline V gene (reference sequence). Deletions cut 4 bases from V and 2 bases from J, with 16 bases between. CDR3 sequence reads: CSATLGGFPTDTQYF. The CDR3 nucleotides are TGCAGTGCTACTCTCGGCGGTTTCCCCACAGATACGCAGTATTTT.

Ten or more counts support this clonotype. This chain links TRBV28 with TRBJ2-3, with a possible D match to TRBD2 (6 bases). This CDR3 has 15 amino acids. Germline-derived CDR1 and CDR2 are MDHEN and SYDVKM. V lost 3 bases and J 5 bases, leaving 15 bases between the germline ends. CDR3 protein: CASSLGGAGGDTQYF. CDR3 in DNA: TGTGCCAGCAGTTTGGGCGGGGCCGGAGGAGATACGCAGTATTTT.

This clonotype was detected many times. The genes are TRBV5-6 and TRBJ2-7; D ambiguous. With 0 bases removed from V and 2 bases from J, the gap between germline ends came to 3 bases. The CDR3 consists of 12 residues. The germline V gene encodes CDR1 SGHDT and CDR2 YYEEEE. Here the CDR3 DNA reads TGTGCCAGCAGCTTGGACACCTACGAGCAGTACTTC. This translates into CASSLDTYEQYF.

This clonotype has only a few counts. V usage is TRBV5-5 and J usage is TRBJ2-3; 8 nucleotides agree with TRBD2. V was pared by 1 base and J by 2 bases, with 6 bases of the junction left unmatched. Per germline, CDR1 SGHKS and CDR2 YYEKEE (reference sequence). The CDR3 loop spans 16 amino acids. The chain's CDR3 is CASSLNGGGITDTQYF. Written as DNA, the CDR3 is TGTGCCAGCAGCTTGAACGGCGGGGGGATCACAGATACGCAGTATTTT.

This clonotype was picked up many times. The chain joins TRBV5-6 to TRBJ2-5; 7 bases agree with TRBD2. CDR1 SGHDT and CDR2 YYEEEE come from the germline V gene. This CDR3 has 15 amino acids. V shed 6 bases and J 3 bases; nucleotides not matched to a gene: 11. The CDR3 protein is CASNEPGGLEETQYF. For the CDR3, the DNA is TGTGCCAGCAATGAACCGGGGGGTCTCGAAGAGACCCAGTACTTC.

The table lists this clonotype with many counts. The rearrangement uses TRBV5-1 and TRBJ2-1; a possible D gene is TRBD2 (7 bases). CDR3 length: 16 residues. Germline V gene data show CDR1 as SGHRS and CDR2 as YFSETQ. V was trimmed by 0 bases and J by 5 bases, leaving 15 bases between them. The CDR3 loop reads CASSLDLGGGNNEQFF. The CDR3, as DNA: TGCGCCAGCAGCTTGGACCTAGGGGGGGGTAACAATGAGCAGTTCTTC.

This clonotype was seen repeatedly, ten times or more. The chain uses TRBV5-1 and TRBJ2-5, with D possibly matching TRBD1 (5 bases). This CDR3 is 13 amino acids long. V lost 1 base to trimming and J lost 4 bases, with 8 bases between them. Germline V gene sequence: CDR1 SGHRS, CDR2 YFSETQ. The CDR3 is CASSLTGGETQYF. CDR3 DNA sequence: TGCGCCAGCAGCTTGACAGGCGGAGAGACCCAGTACTTC.

The chain links TRBV7-6 to TRBJ1-4, with 8 bases identical to TRBD1. The CDR3 loop spans 14 amino acids. V shed 6 bases, J shed 11 bases, and the junction held 11 bases outside the gene matches. Per the germline V gene, CDR1 is SGHVS and CDR2 is FNYEAQ. The CDR3 DNA reads as TGTGCCAGCAGACCCGGGACAGGACTTGGGAAACTGTTTTTT. Translating it yields CASRPGTGLGKLFF. Using reference TRBV7-6 and TRBJ1-4 for the parts outside the CDR3, the full variable domain is GAGVSQSPRYKVTKRGQDVALRCDPISGHVSLYWYRQALGQGPEFLTYFNYEAQQDKSGLPNDRFSAERPEGSISTLTIQRTEQRDSAMYRCASRPGTGLGKLFFGSGTQLSVL.

This clonotype showed up many times. This chain connects TRBV14 to TRBJ2-1, with TRBD2 as a possible D gene (6 bases). The CDR3 runs 17 residues. V was clipped by 4 bases and J by 0 bases, with 16 bases between them. Germline CDR1 reads SGHDN; CDR2 reads FVKESK. The CDR3 DNA reads TGTGCCAGCAGCCCCGGTGGGGGGTGGGGCTCCTACAATGAGCAGTTCTTC. Translation gives CASSPGGGWGSYNEQFF.

CDR3 loop: CSAQGRESYNSPLHF. The CDR3 nucleotides read TGCAGTGCTCAGGGCAGGGAATCCTATAATTCACCCCTCCACTTT. The genes are TRBV20-1 and TRBJ1-6; TRBD1 might be the D (5 bases). CDR1 DFQATT and CDR2 SNEGSKA come from the germline V gene (reference sequence). V gave up 5 bases and J gave up 1 base, with 12 bases separating them. The CDR3 length is 15 residues.

This clonotype has more than one count but fewer than ten. The CDR3 is CASSLWTATDTQYF. The CDR3 nucleotides read TGTGCCAGCTCACTCTGGACAGCCACAGATACGCAGTATTTT. The rearrangement uses TRBV18 and TRBJ2-3, with D possibly TRBD1 on 6 matching bases. Germline CDR1 and CDR2: KGHSH and LQKENI. The CDR3 is made up of 14 amino acids. The ends were cut back, 4 bases at V and 2 bases at J, with 10 bases in the middle.

This clonotype came up a few times. The genes are TRBV7-2 and TRBJ2-1; 7 bases line up with TRBD2. The germline CDR1 and CDR2 sequences are SGHTA and FQGNSA. Trimming at V came to 5 bases and at J to 9 bases, leaving 10 bases not matched to a gene. The CDR3 is made up of 14 amino acids. The CDR3 region is CASSPAGVYAEQFF. CDR3 DNA: TGTGCCAGCAGCCCCGCGGGGGTCTATGCTGAGCAGTTCTTC. The full variable domain, rest sourced from reference TRBV7-2 and TRBJ2-1, is GAGVSQSPSNKVTEKGKDVELRCDPISGHTALYWYRQSLGQGLEFLIYFQGNSAPDKSGLPSDRFSAERTGGSVSTLTIQRTQQEDSAVYLCASSPAGVYAEQFFGPGTRLTVL.

This clonotype appeared many times. The rearrangement uses TRBV4-2 and TRBJ1-2; no clear D. The germline V gene has CDR1 LGHNA and CDR2 YNFKEQ. There are 16 residues in the CDR3. V was shortened by 0 bases and J by 4 bases, with 15 bases between the two germline ends. CDR3 in amino acids: CASSQDPTSPGYGYTF. CDR3 bases: TGTGCCAGCAGCCAAGATCCGACCTCTCCCGGCTATGGCTACACCTTC.

This clonotype was found many times. J is TRBJ1-5 and V is TRBV7-2; D remains ambiguous. The germline V gene has CDR1 SGHTA and CDR2 FQGNSA. Trimming removed 5 bases from V and 7 bases from J, with 18 bases in between. The CDR3 runs 15 residues. CDR3: CASSVRTGLFQPQHF. The CDR3 DNA sequence: TGTGCCAGCAGCGTCAGGACCGGCTTGTTCCAGCCCCAGCATTTT.

This clonotype was found many times. The chain links TRBV5-1 to TRBJ1-1; 8 bases are a match to TRBD1. J gave up 0 bases and V 3 bases, and 4 bases lay outside the gene matches. Germline values: CDR1 SGHRS, CDR2 YFSETQ. The CDR3 length is 15 residues. CDR3 sequence: CASSSGTGVNTEAFF. Written as DNA, the CDR3 is TGCGCCAGCAGCTCGGGGACAGGAGTGAACACTGAAGCTTTCTTT.

This clonotype was counted between two and nine times. This CDR3 reads CASNIDSHSNQPQHF. CDR3 sequence (DNA): TGTGCCAGCAATATCGATAGCCATAGCAATCAGCCCCAGCATTTT. The chain links TRBV11-2 to TRBJ1-5, with unresolved D. Germline V CDR1 and CDR2: SGHAT, FQNNGV. The ends were cut back, 7 bases at V and 0 bases at J, with 13 bases in the middle. The CDR3 runs 15 residues. Combining the CDR3 with reference TRBV11-2 and TRBJ1-5 gives the whole variable domain EAGVAQSPRYKIIEKRQSVAFWCNPISGHATLYWYQQILGQGPKLLIQFQNNGVVDDSQLPKDRFSAERLKGVDSTLKIQPAKLEDSAVYLCASNIDSHSNQPQHFGDGTRLSIL.

The V call is TRBV20-1, the J call TRBJ2-1, with D unresolved. CDR1 and CDR2 from the germline V gene are DFQATT and SNEGSKA (reference sequence). The CDR3 spans 16 residues. The V gene lost 1 base and the J gene lost 0 bases, with 13 bases spanning the gap. The CDR3 loop reads CSARGAAAGSYNEQFF. The DNA of the CDR3 is TGCAGTGCTAGAGGCGCTGCCGCAGGCTCCTACAATGAGCAGTTCTTC.

The table lists this clonotype with many counts. The V and J genes are TRBV6-2 or TRBV6-3 and TRBJ2-3, with D possibly called TRBD1 or TRBD2 (5 bases each). CDR1 and CDR2 from the germline V gene are MNHEY and SVGEGT. Trimming removed 7 bases at V and 1 base at J, with 9 bases between. The CDR3 has 13 amino acids. Here the CDR3 DNA reads TGTGCCAGCACTCGGGACGGCACAGATACGCAGTATTTT. It encodes CASTRDGTDTQYF.

This chain links TRBV7-9 with TRBJ1-2; possibly TRBD1 for D (6 bases). The CDR3 sequence is 17 residues long. V was pared by 1 base and J by 8 bases, with 23 bases between. CDR1 is SEHNR, CDR2 FQNEAQ, per germline (reference sequence). CDR3 sequence (DNA): TGTGCCAGCAGCTTAGATGTCTGGGGGCGAGTTTTAAAAGGCTACACCTTC. Amino acids: CASSLDVWGRVLKGYTF.

This clonotype was seen only a few times. The chain links TRBV6-5 to TRBJ2-5, with a possible D match to TRBD2 (5 bases). CDR1 is MNHEY, CDR2 SVGAGI, per germline. This CDR3 spans 14 amino acids. Trimming stripped 6 bases from V and 2 bases from J, with 13 bases between. CDR3 coding DNA: TGTGCCAGCAGCCGAGCAGGACTGCAAGAGACCCAGTACTTC. Its protein is CASSRAGLQETQYF.

This clonotype was picked up many times. This chain links TRBV20-1 with TRBJ1-1, with TRBD1 matching 7 bases. The CDR3 contains 14 residues. CDR1 and CDR2 from the germline V gene are DFQATT and SNEGSKA (reference sequence). After removal of 1 base from V and 1 base from J, the junction contained 3 bases not matched to a gene. The CDR3 coding sequence is TGCAGTGCTAGAGGACAGGGTGGGAACACTGAAGCTTTCTTT. Translation: CSARGQGGNTEAFF.